This passage covers 28 T cell receptor beta chains from one sample sequenced in a study of Ad26.COV2.S vaccination and SARS-CoV-2 variants. Assay: immunoSEQ multiplex PCR; the TCRdb copy retains only in-frame clones and omits some. Of about 390,000 clones in the sample, 80% to 95% were seen once. Specified treatment: roughly 19 received Ad26.COV2.S at low or high dose, single or two shots; five or six received placebo; per-sample allocation not given. Each sample was drawn 63 days after the first injection (of vaccine or placebo). The material was peripheral blood, obtained in a trial of Ad26.COV2.S vaccine versus placebo. The source is a person aged 18-60 years who received the Ad26.COV2.S COVID-19 vaccine or a placebo.

This chain uses TRBV29-1 with TRBJ1-5; no clear D. Trimming cost V 5 bases and J 0 bases, with 8 bases left between them. CDR1 SQVTM and CDR2 ANQGSEA come from the germline V gene. The length of the CDR3 is 13 residues. The DNA of the CDR3 is TGCAGCGTTAGAAAAGATAGCAATCAGCCCCAGCATTTT. It translates to CSVRKDSNQPQHF.

The rearrangement joins TRBV6-5 to TRBJ2-2, with D unresolved. V lost 2 bases and J lost 7, with 17 bases in between. The CDR3 contains 16 residues. Germline V gene sequence: CDR1 MNHEY, CDR2 SVGAGI. CDR3 amino acids: CASSYVTEQKGGELFF. CDR3 DNA: TGTGCCAGCAGTTACGTGACCGAGCAGAAAGGCGGGGAGCTGTTTTTT.

This chain uses TRBV15 with TRBJ1-5; D ambiguous. Trimming pared 3 bases from V and 0 bases from J, leaving 6 bases between. Germline CDR1 reads LNHNV; CDR2 reads YYDKDF (reference sequence). The CDR3 spans 14 residues. CDR3 amino acids: CATSRRDSNQPQHF. The CDR3 DNA reads as TGTGCCACCAGCAGGAGGGATAGCAATCAGCCCCAGCATTTT.

The chain combines TRBV5-4 with TRBJ2-7; 9 nucleotides align to TRBD1. Looked up from germline, CDR1 is SGHNT and CDR2 is YYREEE (reference sequence). CDR3 length: 14 residues. J lost 6 bases, V lost 4 bases, and 8 bases had no gene match. The CDR3 loop reads CASSPRTGVREQYF. As DNA, the CDR3 is TGTGCCAGCAGCCCCAGGACAGGGGTCCGCGAGCAGTACTTC.

The chain couples TRBV5-4 to TRBJ1-5; D is perhaps TRBD1 (5 bases). V lost 2 bases, J lost 4 bases, and 10 bases lay in between. There are 14 residues in the CDR3. Germline CDR1 is SGHNT and CDR2 is YYREEE (reference sequence). The CDR3 sequence is CASSLLGVNQPQHF. Written as DNA, the CDR3 is TGTGCCAGCAGCTTATTGGGGGTGAATCAGCCCCAGCATTTT.

V is TRBV5-1 and J is TRBJ1-4, with no clear D. This CDR3 has 13 amino acids. Germline-derived CDR1 and CDR2 are SGHRS and YFSETQ. Trimming removed 4 bases at V and 3 bases at J, with 7 bases between. DNA for the CDR3: TGCGCCAGCAGCGTCAGTCCTAATGAAAAACTGTTTTTT. Translating gives CASSVSPNEKLFF.

This clone was seen once. The V and J genes are TRBV6-5 and TRBJ1-2, with 9 bases identical to TRBD1. The trim removed 6 bases at V and 5 bases at J, leaving 10 bases unmatched. The germline CDR1 and CDR2 sequences are MNHEY and SVGAGI. This CDR3 region has 15 residues. This chain's CDR3 is CASRTRQGQGYGYTF. In DNA form, the CDR3 reads TGTGCCAGCAGAACACGTCAGGGACAGGGTTATGGCTACACCTTC.

V is TRBV10-2 and J is TRBJ2-3, with 10 bases that match TRBD2. Germline loops: CDR1 WSHSY, CDR2 SAAADI. This CDR3 comprises 14 residues. Trimming took 6 bases from V and 2 from J; bases not matched to a gene: 2. CDR3 DNA: TGCGCCAGCAGACTAGCGGGGTTCACAGATACGCAGTATTTT. The encoded protein is CASRLAGFTDTQYF.

A single count supports this clone. The chain recombines TRBV27 with TRBJ1-2; TRBD1 might be the D (5 bases). CDR1 is MNHEY and CDR2 is SMNVEV in the germline V gene (reference sequence). Deletions cut 6 bases from V and 4 bases from J, with 12 bases between. The CDR3 has 13 amino acids. In DNA, the CDR3 is TGTGCCAGCAGACACCACGACAGCTATGGCTACACCTTC. The encoded protein is CASRHHDSYGYTF.

This clone was seen a single time. The chain recombines TRBV2 with TRBJ1-1; TRBD1 aligns across 10 bases. Germline values: CDR1 SNHLY, CDR2 FYNNEI. V dropped 5 bases and J dropped 4; count of bases not matched to a gene: 16. The CDR3 totals 18 residues. The CDR3: CASSWRPGQGTGSTEAFF. In nucleotides, the CDR3 is TGTGCCAGCAGTTGGCGGCCGGGACAGGGGACGGGGAGCACTGAAGCTTTCTTT.

The chain has TRBV19 and TRBJ2-3; D is unresolved. CDR1 is LNHDA and CDR2 is SQIVND in the germline V gene (reference sequence). Trimming stripped 10 bases from V and 1 base from J, with 15 bases between. This CDR3 region has 14 residues. The DNA of the CDR3 is TGTGCCACGACCCAGGCGTTCGGCACAGATACGCAGTATTTT. Translated: CATTQAFGTDTQYF.

This chain links TRBV9 with TRBJ1-2; 7 positions agree with TRBD1. The V segment lost 3 bases and the J segment 2 bases; nucleotides outside the gene matches: 7. Germline V gene data show CDR1 as SGDLS and CDR2 as YYNGEE. The CDR3 runs 15 residues. The CDR3 DNA reads TGTGCCAGCAGCGACCGGGACAGTGAAAACTATGGCTACACCTTC. It specifies CASSDRDSENYGYTF. Drawing the rest from reference TRBV9 and TRBJ1-2, the complete variable domain is DSGVTQTPKHLITATGQRVTLRCSPRSGDLSVYWYQQSLDQGLQFLIQYYNGEERAKGNILERFSAQQFPDLHSELNLSSLELGDSALYFCASSDRDSENYGYTFGSGTRLTVV.

This chain joins TRBV5-1 and TRBJ1-1, with D hard to call. Trimming took 7 bases from V and 6 from J, leaving 13 bases between them. This CDR3 is built from 12 residues. Germline lookup yields CDR1 SGHRS and CDR2 YFSETQ. The CDR3 region has the DNA TGCGCCAGCGGCCCGGGCGACTCTGAAGCTTTCTTT. Translating it yields CASGPGDSEAFF.

The rearrangement uses TRBV4-1 and TRBJ2-5; TRBD1 agrees at 7 bases. Germline-derived CDR1 and CDR2 are MGHRA and YSYEKL. V lost 0 bases to trimming and J lost 2 bases; unmatched junction nucleotides: 0. The length of the CDR3 is 14 residues. CDR3 coding DNA: TGCGCCAGCAGCCAAGAGGGACAGCAAGAGACCCAGTACTTC. Its translation is CASSQEGQQETQYF.

The J gene is TRBJ1-2, the V gene TRBV5-6; a weak D match, TRBD1 (6 bases). This CDR3 region has 12 residues. V was cut by 5 bases and J by 7 bases, with 12 bases left in between. Germline V CDR1 and CDR2: SGHDT, YYEEEE. The CDR3 reads CASSRGAIGYTF. Here the CDR3 DNA reads TGTGCCAGCAGTAGGGGGGCGATTGGCTACACCTTC.

The CDR3 sequence: CASSLVSGEQFF. CDR3 nucleotides: TGTGCCAGCAGCTTAGTTTCAGGTGAGCAGTTCTTC. This sequence joins TRBV7-9 and TRBJ2-1; D is ambiguous. Germline V gene data show CDR1 as SEHNR and CDR2 as FQNEAQ (reference sequence). This CDR3 has 12 amino acids. The V and J ends lost 1 base and 9 bases respectively, with 7 bases between them. Full variable domain (remainder filled in from reference TRBV7-9 and TRBJ2-1): DTGVSQNPRHKITKRGQNVTFRCDPISEHNRLYWYRQTLGQGPEFLTYFQNEAQLEKSRLLSDRFSAERPKGSFSTLEIQRTEQGDSAMYLCASSLVSGEQFFGPGTRLTVL.

The genes are TRBV28 and TRBJ2-1, with TRBD2 matching 12 bases. The CDR3 sequence is 15 residues long. Germline-derived CDR1 and CDR2 are MDHEN and SYDVKM. With 6 bases clipped from V and 8 bases from J, the junction kept 8 bases outside the gene matches. The chain's CDR3 is CASRTLAGGVDEQFF. The CDR3 region has the DNA TGTGCCAGCAGGACCCTAGCGGGGGGGGTCGATGAGCAGTTCTTC. The full variable domain, rest sourced from reference TRBV28 and TRBJ2-1, is DVKVTQSSRYLVKRTGEKVFLECVQDMDHENMFWYRQDPGLGLRLIYFSYDVKMKEKGDIPEGYSVSREKKERFSLILESASTNQTSMYLCASRTLAGGVDEQFFGPGTRLTVL.

The J gene is TRBJ2-7, the V gene TRBV3-1 (or the pseudogene TRBV3-2), with a possible D match to TRBD1 (6 bases). CDR1 LGHDT and CDR2 YNNKEL come from the germline V gene (reference sequence). This CDR3 is 15 amino acids long. V dropped 1 base and J dropped 7 bases, with 17 bases sitting between them. This chain's CDR3 is CASSQGQGTPTEQYF. The CDR3 DNA sequence: TGTGCCAGCAGCCAAGGCCAGGGGACACCTACGGAGCAGTACTTC.

V usage is TRBV18 and J usage is TRBJ1-4; 9 bases fit TRBD1. The trim removed 3 bases at V and 7 bases at J, leaving 6 bases unmatched. Germline lookup yields CDR1 KGHSH and CDR2 LQKENI. This CDR3 comprises 15 residues. The CDR3 DNA reads TGTGCCAGCTCACCCACGACAGGGGGTACTGAAAAACTGTTTTTT. The encoded protein is CASSPTTGGTEKLFF.

The gene calls are TRBV27 and TRBJ2-3, with D unresolved. Trimming cost V 6 bases and J 4 bases, with 11 bases left between them. Per the germline V gene, CDR1 is MNHEY and CDR2 is SMNVEV (reference sequence). The CDR3 extends over 13 amino acids. The CDR3 DNA reads TGTGCCAGCAGACTCGGTCGGGCAGATACGCAGTATTTT. It yields the protein CASRLGRADTQYF.

V gene TRBV19 combines with J gene TRBJ1-4; 7 nucleotides match TRBD1. Germline V gene data show CDR1 as LNHDA and CDR2 as SQIVND (reference sequence). Trimming took 6 bases from V and 4 from J; bases not matched to a gene: 11. The CDR3 loop spans 16 amino acids. In nucleotides, the CDR3 is TGTGCCAGTAGGCGTCTACCGGGACAGTTTAATGAAAAACTGTTTTTT. Protein product: CASRRLPGQFNEKLFF. The complete variable domain, with remaining parts taken from reference TRBV19 and TRBJ1-4, reads DGGITQSPKYLFRKEGQNVTLSCEQNLNHDAMYWYRQDPGQGLRLIYYSQIVNDFQKGDIAEGYSVSREKKESFPLTVTSAQKNPTAFYLCASRRLPGQFNEKLFFGSGTQLSVL.

The CDR3 loop reads CASRVAGNYNEQFF. The CDR3 nucleotides are TGTGCCAGCAGGGTAGCGGGGAACTACAATGAGCAGTTCTTC. The chain has TRBV25-1 and TRBJ2-1, with 8 bases fitting TRBD2. V trimming: 6 bases; J trimming: 3 bases; junction bases outside the gene matches: 4. The CDR3 has 14 residues. Germline CDR1 is MGHDK and CDR2 is SYGVNS. Full variable domain (outside the CDR3, taken from reference TRBV25-1 and TRBJ2-1): EADIYQTPRYLVIGTGKKITLECSQTMGHDKMYWYQQDPGMELHLIHYSYGVNSTEKGDLSSESTVSRIRTEHFPLTLESARPSHTSQYLCASRVAGNYNEQFFGPGTRLTVL.

The rearrangement uses TRBV7-6 and TRBJ2-1, with D possibly TRBD1 on 5 matching bases. Germline loops: CDR1 SGHVS, CDR2 FNYEAQ. Trimming cost V 6 bases and J 2 bases, with 11 bases left between them. The CDR3 is 14 residues long. The CDR3, as DNA: TGTGCCAGCAGTCAGACAGAGGCCTACAATGAGCAGTTCTTC. Protein product: CASSQTEAYNEQFF.

The chain has TRBV7-6 and TRBJ2-1, with 7 bases lining up with TRBD1. Looked up from germline, CDR1 is SGHVS and CDR2 is FNYEAQ. Unmatched junction bases numbered 10, after V lost 5 bases and J lost 6 bases. This CDR3 has 15 residues. The CDR3 sequence: CASSPSPGQSNEQFF. In DNA form, the CDR3 reads TGTGCCAGCAGCCCCTCCCCGGGACAGTCCAATGAGCAGTTCTTC.

V usage is TRBV28 and J usage is TRBJ2-5; 12 bases are shared with TRBD1. Germline CDR1 and CDR2: MDHEN and SYDVKM. Trimming cost V 7 bases and J 4 bases; bases outside gene matches: 7. The CDR3 is made up of 15 amino acids. The CDR3 loop reads CASNPGTGGRETQYF. The CDR3 coding sequence is TGTGCCAGCAATCCAGGGACAGGGGGCCGAGAGACCCAGTACTTC. Full variable domain (missing parts from reference TRBV28 and TRBJ2-5): DVKVTQSSRYLVKRTGEKVFLECVQDMDHENMFWYRQDPGLGLRLIYFSYDVKMKEKGDIPEGYSVSREKKERFSLILESASTNQTSMYLCASNPGTGGRETQYFGPGTRLLVL.

This clone was seen more than once but under ten times. The sample has other DNA sequences that encode this CDR3 too. In DNA form, the CDR3 reads TGTGCCAGCAGCCAGGCCGGGGAGCTGTTTTTT. Its protein is CASSQAGELFF. The chain carries TRBV3-1 (or the pseudogene TRBV3-2) and TRBJ2-2; no firm D call. The germline V gene encodes CDR1 LGHDT and CDR2 YNNKEL (reference sequence). The CDR3 is 11 residues long. Between the trimmed V and J ends, which lost 3 bases and 6 bases, there was a span of 2 bases.

J is TRBJ2-3 and V is TRBV10-3, with 9 bases fitting TRBD2. After removal of 3 bases from V and 3 bases from J, the junction contained 4 bases not matched to a gene. From germline, CDR1 is ENHRY and CDR2 SYGVKD. This CDR3 is 15 amino acids long. The CDR3 region is CAISDPSGVTDTQYF. CDR3 DNA sequence: TGTGCCATCAGTGATCCTAGCGGGGTAACAGATACGCAGTATTTT.

This chain connects TRBV12-3 or TRBV12-4 to TRBJ1-2; D may be TRBD1 (5 bases). There are 13 residues in the CDR3. Trimming removed 6 bases at V and 4 bases at J, with 12 bases between. CDR3 in amino acids: CASSPGHLYGYTF. The CDR3 DNA reads as TGTGCCAGCAGCCCAGGACACCTCTATGGCTACACCTTC.